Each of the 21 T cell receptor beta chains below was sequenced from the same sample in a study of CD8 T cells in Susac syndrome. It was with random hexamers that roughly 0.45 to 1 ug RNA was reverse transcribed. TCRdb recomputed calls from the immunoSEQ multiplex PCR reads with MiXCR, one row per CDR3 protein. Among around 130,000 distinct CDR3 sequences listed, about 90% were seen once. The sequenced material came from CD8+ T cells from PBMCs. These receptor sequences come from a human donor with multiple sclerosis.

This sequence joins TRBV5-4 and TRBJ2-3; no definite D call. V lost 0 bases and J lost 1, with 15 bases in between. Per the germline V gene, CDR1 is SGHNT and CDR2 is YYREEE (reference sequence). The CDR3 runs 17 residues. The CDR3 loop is CASSLAGDNSGTDTQYF. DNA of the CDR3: TGTGCCAGCAGCTTGGCCGGCGACAACAGCGGCACAGATACGCAGTATTTT.

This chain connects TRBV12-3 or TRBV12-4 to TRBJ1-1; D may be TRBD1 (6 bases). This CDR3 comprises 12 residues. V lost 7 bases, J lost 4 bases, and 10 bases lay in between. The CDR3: CASTGGITEAFF. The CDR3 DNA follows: TGTGCCAGCACGGGGGGCATCACTGAAGCTTTCTTT.

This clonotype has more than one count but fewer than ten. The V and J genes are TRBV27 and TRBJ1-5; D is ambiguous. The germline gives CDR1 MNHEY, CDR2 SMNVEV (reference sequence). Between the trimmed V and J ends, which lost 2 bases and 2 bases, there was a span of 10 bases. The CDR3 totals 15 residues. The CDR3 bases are TGTGCCAGCAGTTTAAAAGGGTTGGGCAATCAGCCCCAGCATTTT. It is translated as CASSLKGLGNQPQHF.

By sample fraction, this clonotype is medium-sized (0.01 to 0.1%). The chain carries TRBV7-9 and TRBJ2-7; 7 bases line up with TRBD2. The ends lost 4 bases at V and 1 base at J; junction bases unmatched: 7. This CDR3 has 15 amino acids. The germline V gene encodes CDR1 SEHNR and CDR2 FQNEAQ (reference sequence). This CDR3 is CASSSPGAGSYEQYF. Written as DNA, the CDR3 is TGTGCCAGCAGCTCCCCAGGAGCGGGATCCTACGAGCAGTACTTC.

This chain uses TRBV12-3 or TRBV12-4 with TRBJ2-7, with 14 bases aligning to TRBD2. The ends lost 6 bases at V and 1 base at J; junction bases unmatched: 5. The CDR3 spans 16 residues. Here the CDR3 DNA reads TGTGCCAGCAGGGGGACTAGCGGGAGTGGATCCTACGAGCAGTACTTC. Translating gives CASRGTSGSGSYEQYF.

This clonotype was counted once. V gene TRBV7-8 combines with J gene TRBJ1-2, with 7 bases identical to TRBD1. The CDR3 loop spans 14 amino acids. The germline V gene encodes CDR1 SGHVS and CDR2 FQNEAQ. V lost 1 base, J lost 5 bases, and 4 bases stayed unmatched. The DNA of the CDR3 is TGTGCCAGCAGCTTAGAAGGACAGGCTTATGGCTACACCTTC. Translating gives CASSLEGQAYGYTF.

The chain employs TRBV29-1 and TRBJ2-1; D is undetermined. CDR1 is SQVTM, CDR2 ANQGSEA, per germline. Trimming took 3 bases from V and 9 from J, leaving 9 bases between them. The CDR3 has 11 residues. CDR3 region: CSVESRTEQFF. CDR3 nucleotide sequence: TGCAGCGTTGAGTCAAGGACTGAGCAGTTCTTC.

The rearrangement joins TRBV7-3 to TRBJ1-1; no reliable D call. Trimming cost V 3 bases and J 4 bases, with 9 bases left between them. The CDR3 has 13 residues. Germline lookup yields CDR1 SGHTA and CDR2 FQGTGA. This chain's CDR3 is CASSFDPGTEAFF. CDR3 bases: TGTGCCAGCAGCTTCGACCCGGGCACTGAAGCTTTCTTT. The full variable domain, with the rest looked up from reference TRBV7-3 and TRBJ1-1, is GAGVSQTPSNKVTEKGKYVELRCDPISGHTALYWYRQSLGQGPEFLIYFQGTGAADDSGLPNDRFFAVRPEGSVSTLKIQRTERGDSAVYLCASSFDPGTEAFFGQGTRLTVV.

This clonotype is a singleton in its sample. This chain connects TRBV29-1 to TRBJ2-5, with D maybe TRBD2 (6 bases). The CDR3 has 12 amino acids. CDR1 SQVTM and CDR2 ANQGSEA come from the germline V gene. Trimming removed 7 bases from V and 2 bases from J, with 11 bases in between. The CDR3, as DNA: TGCAGCGGTGGGACTGGGCAAGAGACCCAGTACTTC. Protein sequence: CSGGTGQETQYF. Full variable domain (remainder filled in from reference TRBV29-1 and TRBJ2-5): SAVISQKPSRDICQRGTSLTIQCQVDSQVTMMFWYRQQPGQSLTLIATANQGSEATYESGFVIDKFPISRPNLTFSTLTVSNMSPEDSSIYLCSGGTGQETQYFGPGTRLLVL.

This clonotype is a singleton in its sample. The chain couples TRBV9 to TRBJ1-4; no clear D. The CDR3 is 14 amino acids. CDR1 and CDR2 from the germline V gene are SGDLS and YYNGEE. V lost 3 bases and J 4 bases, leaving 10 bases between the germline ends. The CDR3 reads CASSEGDNNEKLFF. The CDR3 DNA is TGTGCCAGCAGCGAGGGAGATAATAATGAAAAACTGTTTTTT.

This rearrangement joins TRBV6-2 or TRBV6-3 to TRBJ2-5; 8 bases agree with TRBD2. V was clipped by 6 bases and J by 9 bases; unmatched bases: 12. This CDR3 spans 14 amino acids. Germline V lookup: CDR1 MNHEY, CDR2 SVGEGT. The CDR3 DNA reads TGTGCCAGCAGCTGGACTAGCCCGGTGTCGGCCCAGTACTTC. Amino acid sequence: CASSWTSPVSAQYF.

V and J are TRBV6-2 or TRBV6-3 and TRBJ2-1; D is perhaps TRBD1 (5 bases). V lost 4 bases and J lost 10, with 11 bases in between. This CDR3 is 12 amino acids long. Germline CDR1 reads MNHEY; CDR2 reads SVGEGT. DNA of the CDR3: TGTGCCAGCAGTTTTAGGGGCTGGGAGCAGTTCTTC. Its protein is CASSFRGWEQFF.

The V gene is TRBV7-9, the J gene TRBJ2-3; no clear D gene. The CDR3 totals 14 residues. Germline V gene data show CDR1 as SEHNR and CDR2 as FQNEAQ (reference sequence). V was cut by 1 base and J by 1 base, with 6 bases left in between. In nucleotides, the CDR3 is TGTGCCAGCAGCTTAGGGAGCCGCACAGATACGCAGTATTTT. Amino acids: CASSLGSRTDTQYF.

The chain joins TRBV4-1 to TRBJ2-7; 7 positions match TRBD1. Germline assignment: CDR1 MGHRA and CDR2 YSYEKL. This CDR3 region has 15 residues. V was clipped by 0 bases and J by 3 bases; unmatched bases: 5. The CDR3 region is CASSQDPGTVYEQYF. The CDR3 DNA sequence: TGCGCCAGCAGCCAAGACCCCGGGACAGTCTACGAGCAGTACTTC.

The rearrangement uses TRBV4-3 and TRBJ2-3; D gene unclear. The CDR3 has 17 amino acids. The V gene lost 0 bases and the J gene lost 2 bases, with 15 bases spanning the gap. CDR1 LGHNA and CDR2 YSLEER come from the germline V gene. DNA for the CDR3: TGCGCCAGCAGCCAAGAAAGTCTCGGCCCTCCCACAGATACGCAGTATTTT. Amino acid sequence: CASSQESLGPPTDTQYF.

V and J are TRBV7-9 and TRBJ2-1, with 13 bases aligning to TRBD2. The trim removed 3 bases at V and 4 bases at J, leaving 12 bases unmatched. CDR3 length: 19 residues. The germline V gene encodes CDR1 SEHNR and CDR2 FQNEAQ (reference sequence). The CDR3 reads CASSFKTSGRTISYNEQFF. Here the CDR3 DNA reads TGTGCCAGCAGCTTTAAGACTAGCGGGAGGACGATATCTTACAATGAGCAGTTCTTC.

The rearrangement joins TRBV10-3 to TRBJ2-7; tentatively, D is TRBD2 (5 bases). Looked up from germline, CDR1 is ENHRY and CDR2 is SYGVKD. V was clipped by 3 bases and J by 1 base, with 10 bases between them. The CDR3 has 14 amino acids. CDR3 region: CAISEPAVSYEQYF. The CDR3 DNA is TGTGCCATCAGTGAACCAGCGGTATCCTACGAGCAGTACTTC.

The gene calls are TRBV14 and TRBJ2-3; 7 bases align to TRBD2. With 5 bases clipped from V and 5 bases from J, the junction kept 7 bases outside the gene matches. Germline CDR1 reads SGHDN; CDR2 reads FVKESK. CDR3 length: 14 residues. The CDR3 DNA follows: TGTGCCAGCAGCAGACTAGCTTTTGTAGATACGCAGTATTTT. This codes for CASSRLAFVDTQYF. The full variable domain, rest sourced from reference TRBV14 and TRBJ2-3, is EAGVTQFPSHSVIEKGQTVTLRCDPISGHDNLYWYRRVMGKEIKFLLHFVKESKQDESGMPNNRFLAERTGGTYSTLKVQPAELEDSGVYFCASSRLAFVDTQYFGPGTRLTVL.

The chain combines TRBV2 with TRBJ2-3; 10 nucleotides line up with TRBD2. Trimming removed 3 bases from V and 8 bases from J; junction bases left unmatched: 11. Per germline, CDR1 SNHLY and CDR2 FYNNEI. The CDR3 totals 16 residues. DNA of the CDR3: TGTGCCAGCAGTGAGGATCCGGGACTAGCGTCGGCTACGCAGTATTTT. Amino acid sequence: CASSEDPGLASATQYF.

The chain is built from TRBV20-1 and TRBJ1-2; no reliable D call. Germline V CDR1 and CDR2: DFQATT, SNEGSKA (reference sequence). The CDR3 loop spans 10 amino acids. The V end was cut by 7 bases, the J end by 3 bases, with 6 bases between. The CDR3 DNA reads TGCAGTGGACATTACTATGGCTACACCTTC. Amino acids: CSGHYYGYTF.

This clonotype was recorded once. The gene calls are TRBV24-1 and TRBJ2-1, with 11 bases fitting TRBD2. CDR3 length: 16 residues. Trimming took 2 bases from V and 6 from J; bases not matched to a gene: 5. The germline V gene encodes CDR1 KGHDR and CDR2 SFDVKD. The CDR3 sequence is CATSDSGTSGFNEQFF. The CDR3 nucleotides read TGTGCCACCAGTGATTCCGGGACTAGCGGATTCAATGAGCAGTTCTTC.